What follows are 11 T cell receptor beta chains derived from one specimen sequenced in a study of response to subunit inactivated influenza vaccine. MiXCR, run by TCRdb on the RT-PCR reads, gives a single entry per CDR3 protein. Among about 160,000 distinct CDR3 sequences listed, approximately 11% were seen once. The sequences come from CD8+ T cells sorted from PBMCs, collected roughly 24 months after vaccination. These receptors were taken from a man aged 50-75 years who received an inactivated influenza vaccine.

A note on this clonotype: A much larger clone differs from this one at a single base, so this may be a read error. This chain uses TRBV29-1 with TRBJ2-1; possible D gene TRBD2, 7 bases. This CDR3 is 15 amino acids long. Germline loops: CDR1 SQVTM, CDR2 ANQGSEA. The V end was cut by 7 bases, the J end by 4 bases, with 20 bases between. The CDR3, as DNA: TGCAGCGCGGTACCGGCAAGGGGGGGATACAATGAGCAGTTCTTC. Translation gives CSAVPARGGYNEQFF.

This chain joins TRBV6-5 and TRBJ1-6; weak D call: TRBD1 (6 bases). CDR1 is MNHEY and CDR2 is SVGAGI in the germline V gene. This CDR3 has 14 residues. Between the trimmed V and J ends, which lost 4 bases and 8 bases, there was a span of 12 bases. In nucleotides, the CDR3 is TGTGCCAGCAGTTTCTACAGGGCTGATTCACCCCTCCACTTT. The encoded protein is CASSFYRADSPLHF.

V usage is TRBV27 and J usage is TRBJ2-3; D ambiguous. The CDR3 length is 14 residues. Germline lookup yields CDR1 MNHEY and CDR2 SMNVEV (reference sequence). Trimming removed 8 bases at V and 1 base at J, with 13 bases between. The DNA of the CDR3 is TGTGCCAGCTCCTCCTGGGCCGGCACAGATACGCAGTATTTT. Amino acid sequence: CASSSWAGTDTQYF.

This clonotype has a handful of counts. J is TRBJ2-3 and V is TRBV4-1; 12 bases fit TRBD2. Germline V gene lookup returns CDR1 MGHRA and CDR2 YSYEKL. V lost 6 bases and J lost 1; bases outside the gene matches: 5. The CDR3 consists of 16 residues. CDR3 amino acids: CASRRLAGARTDTQYF. The DNA for the CDR3 is TGCGCCAGCAGACGACTAGCGGGGGCCCGCACAGATACGCAGTATTTT.

This clonotype was observed at least ten times. V usage is TRBV4-3 and J usage is TRBJ1-3, with D possibly TRBD1 on 5 matching bases. Germline V gene lookup returns CDR1 LGHNA and CDR2 YSLEER. Trimming left V 4 bases short and J 0 bases short, with 10 bases between. The CDR3 extends over 15 amino acids. In nucleotides, the CDR3 is TGCGCCAGCAGCCCAGGACACTACTCTGGAAACACCATATATTTT. It translates to CASSPGHYSGNTIYF.

In this sample, this clonotype turned up many times. V usage is TRBV2 and J usage is TRBJ2-7; possible D gene TRBD1, 5 bases. The CDR3 is 14 residues long. CDR1 and CDR2 (germline): SNHLY, FYNNEI. V shed 0 bases and J shed 3 bases, with 9 bases lying between them. The CDR3 bases are TGTGCCAGCAGTGAAGCCCGACAGCACTACGAGCAGTACTTC. It encodes CASSEARQHYEQYF.

This clonotype was seen many times. V is TRBV4-3 and J is TRBJ2-7; D unresolved. CDR1 and CDR2 from the germline V gene are LGHNA and YSLEER. This CDR3 contains 14 residues. V was pared by 0 bases and J by 6 bases, with 12 bases between. CDR3: CASSQELRFLEQYF. The DNA of the CDR3 is TGCGCCAGCAGCCAAGAGTTGAGATTCCTCGAGCAGTACTTC.

This clonotype was seen a few times. The chain's CDR3 is CASSGGLAVEQYF. CDR3 sequence (DNA): TGTGCCAGCAGCGGCGGACTAGCGGTCGAGCAGTACTTC. The V gene is TRBV9, the J gene TRBJ2-7; 10 positions agree with TRBD2. V shed 3 bases, J shed 6 bases, and the junction held 3 bases outside the gene matches. The CDR3 length is 13 residues. CDR1 and CDR2 from the germline V gene are SGDLS and YYNGEE.

The rearrangement uses TRBV4-3 and TRBJ2-1; 7 nucleotides match TRBD2. CDR3 length: 15 amino acids. J gave up 4 bases and V 2 bases, and 5 bases lay outside the gene matches. Germline CDR1 reads LGHNA; CDR2 reads YSLEER. As DNA, the CDR3 is TGCGCCAGCAGCCAATTGACCGGGGGGTACAATGAGCAGTTCTTC. Translation gives CASSQLTGGYNEQFF.

This clonotype was counted at least ten times. CDR3 amino acids: CASSPLAGGPYEQYF. The DNA for the CDR3 is TGTGCCAGCAGCCCACTAGCGGGGGGGCCCTACGAGCAGTACTTC. The genes are TRBV28 and TRBJ2-7; 13 bases are shared with TRBD2. CDR1 is MDHEN, CDR2 SYDVKM, per germline. The V segment lost 6 bases and the J segment 2 bases; nucleotides outside the gene matches: 4. The CDR3 contains 15 residues.

V usage is TRBV4-2 and J usage is TRBJ2-2; D may correspond to TRBD1 or TRBD2 (5 bases each). There are 16 residues in the CDR3. V lost 4 bases, J lost 6 bases, and 18 bases lay in between. Germline CDR1 LGHNA, CDR2 YNFKEQ. The CDR3, as DNA: TGTGCCAGCAGCCCCGGGGTAGGACGAGGGGCCGGGGAGCTGTTTTTT. Its protein product is CASSPGVGRGAGELFF.